These 10 T cell receptor beta chains were sequenced from one sample in a study of graft-versus-host responses after intestinal transplantation. These TCRs' antigens remain unknown. The method was immunoSEQ multiplex PCR; TCRdb's version includes in-frame clones alone and lacks a portion of them. This sample yields around 50,000 clones, of which roughly 80% are seen a single time; around 0.48% belongs to the top ten. Sequenced material: unstimulated CD4+ T cells sorted from spleen or lymph node cells, taken before transplant. The receptors stem from a human donor who was the organ donor for an intestinal transplant.

The chain carries TRBV6-4 and TRBJ2-3; D gene ambiguous. Germline V gives CDR1 MRHNA, CDR2 SNTAGT. This CDR3 region has 14 residues. Trimming shortened V by 3 bases and J by 3 bases, and 10 bases separated the two germline ends. The CDR3 DNA is TGTGCCAGCAGTGAAAGCTTCGGTACAGATACGCAGTATTTT. Its translation is CASSESFGTDTQYF.

This clone was seen only once. The rearrangement uses TRBV15 and TRBJ1-3, with D unclear. V was clipped by 0 bases and J by 0 bases, with 6 bases between them. CDR1 LNHNV and CDR2 YYDKDF come from the germline V gene (reference sequence). The CDR3 extends over 15 amino acids. As DNA, the CDR3 is TGTGCCACCAGCAGAGATGGGATCTCTGGAAACACCATATATTTT. It specifies CATSRDGISGNTIYF.

This chain joins TRBV29-1 and TRBJ1-2, with D possibly being TRBD1 (5 bases). This CDR3 region has 13 residues. The V gene's germline CDR1 is SQVTM and CDR2 ANQGSEA. The germline V and J ends were trimmed by 7 bases and 2 bases, with 14 bases remaining between them. For the CDR3, the DNA is TGCAGCGCCCGACAGTATTCGAACTATGGCTACACCTTC. Encoded protein: CSARQYSNYGYTF.

V and J are TRBV7-9 and TRBJ2-6, with 7 nucleotides matching TRBD1. Germline assignment: CDR1 SEHNR and CDR2 FQNEAQ (reference sequence). The CDR3 is 13 residues long. CDR3 amino acids: CAGGPSGANVLTF. In nucleotides, the CDR3 is TGTGCAGGGGGCCCCTCTGGGGCCAACGTCCTGACTTTC.

The CDR3 is CASSFRGPDPLAKNIQYF. The CDR3 nucleotides read TGTGCCAGCAGCTTTCGAGGCCCCGACCCTCTAGCCAAAAACATTCAGTACTTC. The chain recombines TRBV5-4 with TRBJ2-4; the D is unclear. From germline, CDR1 is SGHNT and CDR2 YYREEE (reference sequence). The CDR3 spans 18 residues. Deletions cut 2 bases from V and 0 bases from J, with 18 bases between.

The chain recombines TRBV7-9 with TRBJ2-7; TRBD1 matches 7 bases. The CDR3 contains 15 residues. V lost 1 base and J lost 2; bases outside the gene matches: 5. Germline CDR1 SEHNR, CDR2 FQNEAQ (reference sequence). The CDR3 here is CASSLGSGQPYEQYF. The CDR3 DNA follows: TGTGCCAGCAGCTTAGGGTCGGGACAGCCCTACGAGCAGTACTTC.

V and J are TRBV18 and TRBJ1-1; perhaps TRBD1 as D (6 bases). Per germline, CDR1 KGHSH and CDR2 LQKENI. Between the trimmed V and J ends, which lost 2 bases and 5 bases, there was a span of 18 bases. The CDR3 consists of 16 residues. CDR3 sequence reads: CASSPTPDRRRTEAFF. CDR3 nucleotides: TGTGCCAGCTCACCAACCCCTGACAGGCGAAGAACTGAAGCTTTCTTT.

The genes are TRBV7-9 and TRBJ2-5; D gene uncertain. V was cut by 2 bases and J by 0 bases, with 13 bases left in between. The CDR3 spans 16 residues. Germline assignment: CDR1 SEHNR and CDR2 FQNEAQ (reference sequence). CDR3 sequence: CASSLRLPEYQETQYF. CDR3 DNA sequence: TGTGCCAGCAGCTTAAGGCTACCAGAGTACCAAGAGACCCAGTACTTC.

V and J are TRBV14 and TRBJ2-6; 7 bases line up with TRBD1. The CDR3 extends over 16 amino acids. The germline V gene encodes CDR1 SGHDN and CDR2 FVKESK. Germline trimming cut 1 base from V and 2 bases from J; bases unmatched to any gene: 2. In DNA form, the CDR3 reads TGTGCCAGCAGCCAAGGCGACAGGGCTGGGGCCAACGTCCTGACTTTC. Protein sequence: CASSQGDRAGANVLTF.

This clone was seen a single time. The chain joins TRBV7-9 to TRBJ2-7; 12 nucleotides agree with TRBD2. CDR1 is SEHNR, CDR2 FQNEAQ, per germline (reference sequence). V shed 5 bases, J shed 6 bases, and the junction held 11 bases outside the gene matches. The CDR3 runs to 16 residues. The DNA of the CDR3 is TGTGCCAGCAGCCCCCGGACTAGCGGGATAGGTGCCGAGCAGTACTTC. Protein sequence: CASSPRTSGIGAEQYF.